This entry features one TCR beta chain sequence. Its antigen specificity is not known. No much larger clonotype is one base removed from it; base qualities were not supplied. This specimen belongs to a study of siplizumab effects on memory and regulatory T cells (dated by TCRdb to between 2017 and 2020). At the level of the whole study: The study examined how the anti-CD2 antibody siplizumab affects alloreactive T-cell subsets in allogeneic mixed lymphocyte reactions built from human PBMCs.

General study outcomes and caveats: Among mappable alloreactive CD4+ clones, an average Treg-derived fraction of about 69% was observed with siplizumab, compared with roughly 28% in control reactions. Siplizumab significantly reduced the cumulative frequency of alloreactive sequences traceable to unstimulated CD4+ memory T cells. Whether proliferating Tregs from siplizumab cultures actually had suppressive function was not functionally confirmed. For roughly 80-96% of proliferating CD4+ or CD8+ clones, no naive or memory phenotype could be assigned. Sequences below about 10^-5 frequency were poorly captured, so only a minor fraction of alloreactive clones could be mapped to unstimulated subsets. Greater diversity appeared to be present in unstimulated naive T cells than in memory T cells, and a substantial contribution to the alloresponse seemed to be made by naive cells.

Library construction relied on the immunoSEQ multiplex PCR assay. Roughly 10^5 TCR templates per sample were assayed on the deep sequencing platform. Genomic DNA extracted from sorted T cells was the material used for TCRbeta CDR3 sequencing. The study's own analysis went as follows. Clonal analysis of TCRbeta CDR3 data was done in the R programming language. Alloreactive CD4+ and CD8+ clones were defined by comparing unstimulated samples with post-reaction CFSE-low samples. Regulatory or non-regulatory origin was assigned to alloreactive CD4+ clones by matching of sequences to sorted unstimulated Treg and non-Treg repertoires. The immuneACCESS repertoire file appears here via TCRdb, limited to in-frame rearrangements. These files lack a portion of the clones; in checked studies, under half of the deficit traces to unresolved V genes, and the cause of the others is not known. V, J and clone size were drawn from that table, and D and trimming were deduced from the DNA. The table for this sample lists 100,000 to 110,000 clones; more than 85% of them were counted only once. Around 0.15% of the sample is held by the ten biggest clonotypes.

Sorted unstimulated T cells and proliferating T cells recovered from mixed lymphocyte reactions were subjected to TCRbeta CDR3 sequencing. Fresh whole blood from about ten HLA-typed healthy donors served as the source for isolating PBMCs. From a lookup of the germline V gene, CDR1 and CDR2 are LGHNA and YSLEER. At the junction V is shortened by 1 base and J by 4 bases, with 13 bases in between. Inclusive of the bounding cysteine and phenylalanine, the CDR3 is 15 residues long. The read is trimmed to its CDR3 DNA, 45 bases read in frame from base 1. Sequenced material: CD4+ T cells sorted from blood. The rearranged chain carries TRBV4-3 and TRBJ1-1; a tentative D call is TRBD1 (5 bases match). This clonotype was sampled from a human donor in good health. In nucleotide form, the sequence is TGCGCCAGCAGCCAAGTTGGGGTAACAGGCACTGAAGCTTTCTTT. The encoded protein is CASSQVGVTGTEAFF.